In its sample, the clone carrying this T cell receptor (beta chain) was seen many times. No antigen is known for it. Libraries of TCR beta came from iRepertoire HTBI primers plus Arm-PCR of CDR3 regions. TCRdb ran MiXCR on the multiplex PCR reads and lists one entry per CDR3 protein. Of around 500,000 distinct CDR3 sequences in the sample, roughly 16% were seen once. The CDR3 has 15 amino acids. Deletions cut 4 bases from V and 5 bases from J, with 17 bases between. CDR1 is MNHEY and CDR2 is SVGEGT in the germline V gene. The data stem from a study of regulatory T cells in long-lasting Graves disease. Study-wide findings and caveats: TCR diversity was lower in persistent than newly diagnosed Graves' disease.

Time point in this sample: newly diagnosed GD, antithyroid drugs for less than 3 months. With RNA extracted from PBMCs as input, the TCR library was made. These data were also filed under a second study, of T cells in Graves' hyperthyroidism and ophthalmopathy.

This chain links TRBV6-2 or TRBV6-3 with TRBJ2-5; D could derive from TRBD1 or TRBD2 (5 bases each). The source was peripheral blood mononuclear cells (PBMCs), collected at new diagnosis, from a patient treated with antithyroid drugs. The TCR comes from a woman aged 35-65 years with Graves disease. CDR3 nucleotides: TGTGCCAGCAGTTCCCGGGACCGGGCTTATGAGACCCAGTACTTC. Amino acid sequence: CASSSRDRAYETQYF.